This T cell receptor (beta chain) was found in a study of cytomegalovirus exposure and HLA in healthy donors. Study context: Unique TCRs from HLA-typed donors, roughly 87 million of them, were held in an early data release. Study outcomes and limitations: Roughly even sequencing depth across donors was the assumption behind the presence/absence analyses. A later analysis found TCR association rates differed by HLA locus, highest for DRB1 and lowest for HLA-C.

A word on this clone: The antigen remains undetermined.

The PCR ran on 60 Vbeta and 13 Jbeta primers. Here immunoSEQ multiplex PCR was the method, and the copy in TCRdb shows in-frame clones only, minus some. The sample records about 250,000 clones, about 80% being singletons. This CDR3 is 16 amino acids long. V trimming: 0 bases; J trimming: 8 bases; junction bases outside the gene matches: 11. The germline V gene encodes CDR1 MDHEN and CDR2 SYDVKM. The sequencing sample was made of PBMCs. The sequence came from a girl aged 2-9 years in good health and CMV-seronegative. The rearrangement joins TRBV28 to TRBJ1-2; 8 bases line up with TRBD1. In DNA, the CDR3 is TGTGCCAGCAGTTTATGGGGGGACAGGTCCTTAAGGGGCTACACCTTC. Amino acids: CASSLWGDRSLRGYTF.